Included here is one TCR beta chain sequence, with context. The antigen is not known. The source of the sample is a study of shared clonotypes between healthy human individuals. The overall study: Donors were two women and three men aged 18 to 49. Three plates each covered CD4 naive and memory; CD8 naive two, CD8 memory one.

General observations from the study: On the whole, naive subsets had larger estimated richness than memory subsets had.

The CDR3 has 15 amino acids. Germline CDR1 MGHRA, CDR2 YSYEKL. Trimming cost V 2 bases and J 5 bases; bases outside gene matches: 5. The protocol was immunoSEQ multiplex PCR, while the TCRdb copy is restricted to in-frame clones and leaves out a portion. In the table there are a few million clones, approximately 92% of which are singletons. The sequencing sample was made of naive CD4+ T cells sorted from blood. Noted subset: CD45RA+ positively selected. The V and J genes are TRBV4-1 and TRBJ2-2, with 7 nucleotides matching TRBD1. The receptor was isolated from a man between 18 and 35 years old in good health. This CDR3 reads CASSQTPRGTGELFF. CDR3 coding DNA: TGCGCCAGCAGCCAAACCCCCAGGGGGACCGGGGAGCTGTTTTTT.